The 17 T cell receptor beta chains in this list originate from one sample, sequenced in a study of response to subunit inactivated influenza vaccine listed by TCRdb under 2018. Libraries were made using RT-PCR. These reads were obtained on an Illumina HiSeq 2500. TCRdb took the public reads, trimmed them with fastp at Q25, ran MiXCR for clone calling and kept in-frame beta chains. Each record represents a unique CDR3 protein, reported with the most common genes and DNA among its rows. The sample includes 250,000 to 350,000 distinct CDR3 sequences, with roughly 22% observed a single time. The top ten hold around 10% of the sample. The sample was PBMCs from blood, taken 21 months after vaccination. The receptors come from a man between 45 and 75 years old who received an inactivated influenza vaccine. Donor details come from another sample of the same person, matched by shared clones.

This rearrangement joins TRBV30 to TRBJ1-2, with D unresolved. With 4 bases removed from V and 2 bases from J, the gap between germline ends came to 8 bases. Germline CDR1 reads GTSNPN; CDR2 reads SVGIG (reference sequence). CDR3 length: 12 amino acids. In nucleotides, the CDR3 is TGTGCCTGGAACGGAAACAACTATGGCTACACCTTC. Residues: CAWNGNNYGYTF.

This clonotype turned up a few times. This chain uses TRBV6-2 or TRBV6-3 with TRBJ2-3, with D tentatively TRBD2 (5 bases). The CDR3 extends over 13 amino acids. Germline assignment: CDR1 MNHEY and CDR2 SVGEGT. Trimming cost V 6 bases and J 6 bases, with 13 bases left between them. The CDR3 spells CASSQRPGDTQYF. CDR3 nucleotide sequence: TGTGCCAGCAGCCAACGGCCGGGGGATACGCAGTATTTT.

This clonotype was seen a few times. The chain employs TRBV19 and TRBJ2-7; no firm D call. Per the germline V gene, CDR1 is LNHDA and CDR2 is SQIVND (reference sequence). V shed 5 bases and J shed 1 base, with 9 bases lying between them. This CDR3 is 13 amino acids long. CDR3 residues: CASSVTRSYEQYF. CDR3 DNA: TGTGCCAGTAGTGTGACACGTTCCTACGAGCAGTACTTC. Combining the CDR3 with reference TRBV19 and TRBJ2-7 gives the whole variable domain DGGITQSPKYLFRKEGQNVTLSCEQNLNHDAMYWYRQDPGQGLRLIYYSQIVNDFQKGDIAEGYSVSREKKESFPLTVTSAQKNPTAFYLCASSVTRSYEQYFGPGTRLTVT.

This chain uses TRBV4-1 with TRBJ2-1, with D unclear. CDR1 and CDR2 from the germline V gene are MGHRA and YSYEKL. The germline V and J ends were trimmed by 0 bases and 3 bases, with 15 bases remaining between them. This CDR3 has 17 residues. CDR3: CASSQDPRRYNYNEQFF. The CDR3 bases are TGCGCCAGCAGCCAAGACCCCAGGAGATACAACTACAATGAGCAGTTCTTC.

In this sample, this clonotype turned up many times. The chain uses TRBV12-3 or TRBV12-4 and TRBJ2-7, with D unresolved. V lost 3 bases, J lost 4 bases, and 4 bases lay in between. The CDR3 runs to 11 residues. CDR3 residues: CASSFGYEQYF. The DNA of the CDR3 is TGTGCCAGCAGTTTTGGGTACGAGCAGTACTTC.

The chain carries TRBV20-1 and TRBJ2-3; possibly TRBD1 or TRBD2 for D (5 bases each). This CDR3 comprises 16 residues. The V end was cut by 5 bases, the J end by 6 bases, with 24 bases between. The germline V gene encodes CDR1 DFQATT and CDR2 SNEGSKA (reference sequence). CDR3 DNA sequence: TGCAGTGCTTCTGGGACCCTCTCCAACATTCCGGATACGCAGTATTTT. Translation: CSASGTLSNIPDTQYF.

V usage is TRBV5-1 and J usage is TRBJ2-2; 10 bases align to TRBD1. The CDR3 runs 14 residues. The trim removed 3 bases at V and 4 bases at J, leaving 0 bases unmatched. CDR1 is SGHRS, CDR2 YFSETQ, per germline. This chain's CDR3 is CASSWTGGTGELFF. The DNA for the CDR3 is TGCGCCAGCAGCTGGACAGGGGGCACCGGGGAGCTGTTTTTT.

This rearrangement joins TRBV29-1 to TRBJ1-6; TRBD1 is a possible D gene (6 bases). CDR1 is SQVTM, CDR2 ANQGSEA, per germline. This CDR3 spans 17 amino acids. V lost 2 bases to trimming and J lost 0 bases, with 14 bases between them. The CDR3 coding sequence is TGCAGCGTTGAATCGGACAGAATAAGCTCCTATAATTCACCCCTCCACTTT. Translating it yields CSVESDRISSYNSPLHF.

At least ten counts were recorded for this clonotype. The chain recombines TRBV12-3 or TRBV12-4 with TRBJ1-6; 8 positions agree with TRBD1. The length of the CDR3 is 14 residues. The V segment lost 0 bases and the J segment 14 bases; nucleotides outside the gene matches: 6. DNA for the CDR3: TGTGCCAGCAGTTTAGCGACACAGGGGGAGGCCCTCCACTTT. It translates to CASSLATQGEALHF.

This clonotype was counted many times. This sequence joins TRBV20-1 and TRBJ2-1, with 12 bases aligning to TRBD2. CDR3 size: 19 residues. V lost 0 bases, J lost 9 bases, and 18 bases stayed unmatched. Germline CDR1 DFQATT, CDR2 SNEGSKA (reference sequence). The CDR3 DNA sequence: TGCAGTGCTAGAGACGGTTCCACTCGACTAGCGGGAGTGGCTAGTGAGCAGTTCTTC. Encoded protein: CSARDGSTRLAGVASEQFF.

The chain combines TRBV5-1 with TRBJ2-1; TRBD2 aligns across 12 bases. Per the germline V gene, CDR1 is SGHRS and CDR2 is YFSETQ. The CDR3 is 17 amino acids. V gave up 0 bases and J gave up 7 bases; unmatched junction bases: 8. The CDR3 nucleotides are TGCGCCAGCAGCTTGGTTACTAGCGGGGGGCTCGGGAATGAGCAGTTCTTC. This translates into CASSLVTSGGLGNEQFF.

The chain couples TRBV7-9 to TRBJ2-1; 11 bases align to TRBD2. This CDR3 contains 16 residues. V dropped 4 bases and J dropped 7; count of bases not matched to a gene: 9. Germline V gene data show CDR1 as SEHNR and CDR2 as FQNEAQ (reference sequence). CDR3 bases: TGTGCCAGCAGCTCGGTCACTAGCGGGAGAGGTAATGAGCAGTTCTTC. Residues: CASSSVTSGRGNEQFF.

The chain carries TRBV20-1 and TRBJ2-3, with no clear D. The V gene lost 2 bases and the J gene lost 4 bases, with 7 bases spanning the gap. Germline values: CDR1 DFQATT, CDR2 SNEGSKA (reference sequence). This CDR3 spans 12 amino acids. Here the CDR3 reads CSARTYSDTQYF. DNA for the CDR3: TGCAGTGCTAGAACTTACTCAGATACGCAGTATTTT.

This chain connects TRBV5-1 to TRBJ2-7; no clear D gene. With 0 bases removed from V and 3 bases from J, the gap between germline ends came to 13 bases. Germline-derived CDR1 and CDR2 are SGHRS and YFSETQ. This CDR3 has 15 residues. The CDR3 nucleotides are TGCGCCAGCAGCTTGGATGTCGGACCTGTCTACGAGCAGTACTTC. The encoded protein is CASSLDVGPVYEQYF.

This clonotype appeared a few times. This CDR3 is CASSQGDGLNTEAFF. The CDR3 nucleotides are TGTGCCAGCAGCCAAGGTGACGGATTGAACACTGAAGCTTTCTTT. The V call is TRBV14, the J call TRBJ1-1, with unresolved D. V gave up 1 base and J gave up 0 bases, with 9 bases separating them. CDR3 length: 15 amino acids. Germline CDR1 and CDR2: SGHDN and FVKESK.

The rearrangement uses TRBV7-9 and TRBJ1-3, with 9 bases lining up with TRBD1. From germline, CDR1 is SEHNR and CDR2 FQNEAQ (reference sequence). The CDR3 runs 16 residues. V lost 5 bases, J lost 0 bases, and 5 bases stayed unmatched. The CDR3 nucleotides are TGTGCCAGCAGCCATACAGGGGGCCTCTCTGGAAACACCATATATTTT. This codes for CASSHTGGLSGNTIYF. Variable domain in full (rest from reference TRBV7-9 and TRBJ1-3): DTGVSQNPRHKITKRGQNVTFRCDPISEHNRLYWYRQTLGQGPEFLTYFQNEAQLEKSRLLSDRFSAERPKGSFSTLEIQRTEQGDSAMYLCASSHTGGLSGNTIYFGEGSWLTVV.

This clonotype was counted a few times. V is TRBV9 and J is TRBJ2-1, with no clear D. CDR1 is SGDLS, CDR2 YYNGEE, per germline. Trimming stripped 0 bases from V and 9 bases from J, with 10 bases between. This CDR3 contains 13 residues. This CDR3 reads CASSVVSSSEQFF. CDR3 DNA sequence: TGTGCCAGCAGCGTAGTTTCTAGTTCTGAGCAGTTCTTC.